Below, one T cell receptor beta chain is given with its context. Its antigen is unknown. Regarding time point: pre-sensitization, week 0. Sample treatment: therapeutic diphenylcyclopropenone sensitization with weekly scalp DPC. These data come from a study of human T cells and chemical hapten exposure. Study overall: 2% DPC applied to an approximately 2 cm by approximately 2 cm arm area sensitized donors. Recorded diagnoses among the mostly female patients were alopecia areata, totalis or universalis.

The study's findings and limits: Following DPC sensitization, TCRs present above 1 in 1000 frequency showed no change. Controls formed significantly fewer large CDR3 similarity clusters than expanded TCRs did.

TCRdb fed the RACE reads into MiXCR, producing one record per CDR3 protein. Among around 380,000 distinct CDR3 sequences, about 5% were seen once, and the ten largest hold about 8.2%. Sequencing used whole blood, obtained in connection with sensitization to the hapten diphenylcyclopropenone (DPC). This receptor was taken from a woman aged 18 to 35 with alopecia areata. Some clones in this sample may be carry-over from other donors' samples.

The DNA of the CDR3 is TGTGCCAGCAGAAAGGGACCGATGAACACTGAAGCTTTCTTT. This translates into CASRKGPMNTEAFF. The V call is TRBV7-6, the J call TRBJ1-1; tentatively, D is TRBD1 (5 bases). Trimming shortened V by 6 bases and J by 0 bases, and 11 bases separated the two germline ends. Germline V CDR1 and CDR2: SGHVS, FNYEAQ. This CDR3 spans 14 amino acids.